This T cell receptor beta chain was recovered during a study of prognosis after radiotherapy for stage I lung cancer. Genomic DNA served as the source from which two-round multiplex PCR generated TCR beta CDR3 amplicons. For every TRBV and TRBJ gene, a specific primer was used in first-round PCR. In TCRdb, the multiplex PCR reads were re-called with MiXCR into one record per CDR3 protein. The table records about 13,000 distinct CDR3 sequences, around a quarter of them present only once. Sequenced material: PBMCs, taken before or after stereotactic body radiation therapy (not recorded which). The sequence was collected from a donor aged 50 or older with non-small cell lung cancer.

This CDR3 reads CASSLGTLNQPQHF. The CDR3 nucleotides are TGTGCCAGCAGCTTAGGAACTTTAAATCAGCCCCAGCATTTT. The chain has TRBV7-2 and TRBJ1-5; D unclear. V shed 1 base and J shed 4 bases, with 8 bases lying between them. This CDR3 contains 14 residues. Germline V gene data show CDR1 as SGHTA and CDR2 as FQGNSA.